These 9 T cell receptor beta chains were all obtained from the same sample, sequenced in a study of blood T cells in healthy people across ages. Primers used in a second PCR of about 6 to 12 cycles were a sample-barcoded 5' primer and a J-beta primer mix. MiXCR, run by TCRdb on the 5' RACE reads, gives a single entry per CDR3 protein. Of 1.6 million or so distinct CDR3 sequences detected, roughly 32% appear once; the ten largest clones hold about 10%. The specimen sequenced was blood. Receptors were obtained from a woman younger than 45 in good health.

This clonotype turned up a few times. The gene calls are TRBV18 and TRBJ2-7; no clear D. CDR1 KGHSH and CDR2 LQKENI come from the germline V gene. V was cut by 3 bases and J by 1 base, with 10 bases left in between. The CDR3 totals 14 residues. The CDR3 sequence: CASSPLQESYEQYF. The CDR3 nucleotides are TGTGCCAGCTCACCGCTTCAGGAGTCCTACGAGCAGTACTTC.

V is TRBV5-1 and J is TRBJ1-2; D is possibly TRBD1 (6 bases). Germline lookup yields CDR1 SGHRS and CDR2 YFSETQ. V shed 3 bases and J shed 8 bases, with 17 bases lying between them. The CDR3 extends over 14 amino acids. CDR3 sequence: CASSWGTGQGGYTF. CDR3 coding DNA: TGCGCCAGCAGCTGGGGGACTGGCCAGGGGGGCTACACCTTC.

This clonotype has ten or more counts. The rearrangement links TRBV9 to TRBJ1-2; D unclear. Germline V gene sequence: CDR1 SGDLS, CDR2 YYNGEE. This CDR3 has 12 amino acids. With 0 bases removed from V and 8 bases from J, the gap between germline ends came to 8 bases. CDR3 nucleotides: TGTGCCAGCAGCGTAGGTCGGCGGGGCTACACCTTC. It translates to CASSVGRRGYTF. The variable domain in full, with the rest retrieved from reference TRBV9 and TRBJ1-2, is DSGVTQTPKHLITATGQRVTLRCSPRSGDLSVYWYQQSLDQGLQFLIQYYNGEERAKGNILERFSAQQFPDLHSELNLSSLELGDSALYFCASSVGRRGYTFGSGTRLTVV.

This clonotype showed up just a few times. The rearrangement uses TRBV6-2 or TRBV6-3 and TRBJ2-7; 7 bases are a match to TRBD1. Trimming cost V 6 bases and J 6 bases; bases outside gene matches: 8. The CDR3 is made up of 13 amino acids. Germline assignment: CDR1 MNHEY and CDR2 SVGEGT. The CDR3 is CASRTTGDGEQYF. CDR3 nucleotides: TGTGCCAGCAGAACTACAGGGGACGGCGAGCAGTACTTC.

The J gene is TRBJ2-1, the V gene TRBV4-2, with 12 bases aligning to TRBD2. The junction had 15 bases not matched to a gene; V was cut back by 4 bases and J by 8 bases. Germline V gives CDR1 LGHNA, CDR2 YNFKEQ. The CDR3 totals 18 residues. The CDR3 loop is CASSRHLPTSGGTDEQFF. CDR3 sequence (DNA): TGTGCCAGCAGCCGGCACCTCCCGACTAGCGGGGGTACGGATGAGCAGTTCTTC.

In its sample, this clonotype was seen once. The rearrangement joins TRBV12-3 or TRBV12-4 to TRBJ2-5; TRBD1 agrees at 10 bases. There are 16 residues in the CDR3. J was trimmed by 5 bases and V by 3 bases; bases with no gene match: 9. In DNA, the CDR3 is TGTGCCAGCAGTTTGTTGTGGGGACAGGGGAAGGAGACCCAGTACTTC. Translation gives CASSLLWGQGKETQYF.

The V and J genes are TRBV28 and TRBJ2-7, with a tentative D call TRBD1 (5 bases). The J call may be incorrect, as the DNA end agrees better with TRBJ2-5. Germline assignment: CDR1 MDHEN and CDR2 SYDVKM. The CDR3 runs 14 residues. The CDR3 DNA is TGTGCCAGCAGTTTAGGGGCAGATTGGGAGACCCAGTACTTC. It translates to CASSLGADWETQYF.

The chain recombines TRBV20-1 with TRBJ2-3; D tentatively reads TRBD1 or TRBD2 (6 bases each). Looked up from germline, CDR1 is DFQATT and CDR2 is SNEGSKA (reference sequence). Trimming cost V 1 base and J 6 bases, with 14 bases left between them. This CDR3 contains 14 residues. The CDR3 loop reads CSARGQDYVDTQYF. CDR3 coding DNA: TGCAGTGCTAGAGGACAGGACTACGTGGATACGCAGTATTTT.

This clonotype was seen repeatedly, ten times or more. The chain links TRBV4-1 to TRBJ1-6, with 8 bases lining up with TRBD1. CDR1 is MGHRA, CDR2 YSYEKL, per germline. Unmatched junction bases numbered 4, after V lost 5 bases and J lost 7 bases. The CDR3 has 14 amino acids. The CDR3 coding sequence is TGCGCCAGCAGCACGACAGGGGACAATTCACCCCTCCACTTT. This encodes CASSTTGDNSPLHF.